These T cell receptor beta chains were read from a single sample in a study of T cell responses to AZD1222 COVID-19 vaccine. Using immunoSEQ multiplex PCR, the repertoire was profiled, and TCRdb retains in-frame clones only, with some absent. The sample gives about 140,000 clones, 70% to 90% of which show up once; around 3% is in the top ten. Source: peripheral blood, taken on day 0 of AZD1222 vaccination. The receptor source for this set is an adult in good health. CDR3s include the opening cysteine and the closing phenylalanine or tryptophan. D genes are given only for firm matches. A clone size is listed for some rows: how often the clone was seen (once, few, many), or a class if it is expanded.

clone_size: once
d_call: TRBD1
j_call: TRBJ2-7
v_call: TRBV7-3
cdr3_aa: CASSADRDHEQYF
cdr3_nt: TGTGCCAGCAGCGCTGACAGGGACCACGAGCAGTACTTC

clone_size: once
d_call: TRBD2
j_call: TRBJ2-4
v_call: TRBV19
cdr3_aa: CASSIGLAGDIQYF
cdr3_nt: TGTGCCAGTAGTATCGGCCTAGCGGGAGACATTCAGTACTTC

clone_size: .
d_call: .
j_call: TRBJ1-6
v_call: TRBV5-1
cdr3_aa: CASSFGSGPFALSYNSPLHF
cdr3_nt: TGCGCCAGCAGCTTCGGCTCAGGGCCCTTCGCCCTCTCCTATAATTCACCCCTCCACTTT

clone_size: .
d_call: TRBD2
j_call: TRBJ2-7
v_call: TRBV24-1
cdr3_aa: CATSDLKQSQREGFCEQYF
cdr3_nt: TGTGCCACCAGTGATTTGAAACAGAGCCAGCGGGAGGGATTCTGCGAGCAGTACTTC

clone_size: .
d_call: TRBD1
j_call: TRBJ2-3
v_call: TRBV29-1
cdr3_aa: CSVPRAGGPDTQYF
cdr3_nt: TGCAGCGTCCCCAGGGCAGGGGGTCCAGATACGCAGTATTTT

clone_size: .
d_call: TRBD2
j_call: TRBJ2-1
v_call: TRBV7-2
cdr3_aa: CASSFRLAGAGEQFF
cdr3_nt: TGTGCCAGCAGCTTTAGATTAGCGGGAGCTGGTGAGCAGTTCTTC

clone_size: once
d_call: TRBD2
j_call: TRBJ2-7
v_call: TRBV4-1
cdr3_aa: CASSYRGTSDDEQYF
cdr3_nt: TGCGCCAGCAGCTACCGCGGGACTAGCGATGACGAGCAGTACTTC

clone_size: .
d_call: .
j_call: TRBJ2-1
v_call: TRBV2
cdr3_aa: CASRGLGGTYNEQFF
cdr3_nt: TGTGCCAGCAGGGGCCTGGGCGGGACCTACAATGAGCAGTTCTTC

clone_size: .
d_call: .
j_call: TRBJ1-5
v_call: TRBV7-8
cdr3_aa: CASSRDNAINQPQHF
cdr3_nt: TGTGCCAGCAGCAGAGACAACGCCATTAATCAGCCCCAGCATTTT

clone_size: .
d_call: .
j_call: TRBJ1-2
v_call: TRBV7-8
cdr3_aa: CASSFLTDRSGYTF
cdr3_nt: TGTGCCAGCAGCTTCCTCACCGACAGGAGCGGCTACACCTTC

clone_size: .
d_call: .
j_call: TRBJ2-3
v_call: TRBV6-2/TRBV6-3
cdr3_aa: CASSYRSEYTQYF
cdr3_nt: TGTGCCAGCAGTTACAGGTCTGAATATACGCAGTATTTT

clone_size: .
d_call: TRBD2
j_call: TRBJ2-3
v_call: TRBV18
cdr3_aa: CASSPQGLAGVDTQYF
cdr3_nt: TGTGCCAGCTCACCGCAGGGACTAGCGGGAGTAGATACGCAGTATTTT

clone_size: .
d_call: TRBD2
j_call: TRBJ2-7
v_call: TRBV5-4
cdr3_aa: CASSGLAGGRGYEQYF
cdr3_nt: TGTGCCAGCAGCGGACTAGCGGGAGGGAGGGGCTACGAGCAGTACTTC

clone_size: .
d_call: .
j_call: TRBJ2-5
v_call: TRBV27
cdr3_aa: CASSPQGETQYF
cdr3_nt: TGTGCCAGCAGTCCCCAAGGAGAGACCCAGTACTTC

clone_size: .
d_call: TRBD1
j_call: TRBJ2-3
v_call: TRBV2
cdr3_aa: CAGTGTGWNTQYF
cdr3_nt: TGTGCCGGAACCGGGACAGGGTGGAATACGCAGTATTTT

clone_size: .
d_call: TRBD1
j_call: TRBJ1-3
v_call: TRBV25-1
cdr3_aa: CASANGQGKGNGNTIYF
cdr3_nt: TGTGCCAGCGCGAATGGACAGGGAAAAGGAAATGGAAACACCATATATTTT

clone_size: .
d_call: TRBD2
j_call: TRBJ2-1
v_call: TRBV5-6
cdr3_aa: CASSPKGTSGRAGEQFF
cdr3_nt: TGTGCCAGCAGCCCAAAGGGGACTAGCGGGAGGGCAGGTGAGCAGTTCTTC

clone_size: .
d_call: TRBD2
j_call: TRBJ2-1
v_call: TRBV9
cdr3_aa: CASSARLAPYNEQFF
cdr3_nt: TGTGCCAGCAGCGCTCGACTAGCGCCCTACAATGAGCAGTTCTTC

clone_size: .
d_call: .
j_call: TRBJ1-1
v_call: TRBV6-2/TRBV6-3
cdr3_aa: CASSYAQLSTEAFF
cdr3_nt: TGTGCCAGCAGTTACGCTCAATTGAGCACTGAAGCTTTCTTT

clone_size: .
d_call: .
j_call: TRBJ1-6
v_call: TRBV5-4
cdr3_aa: CASSLFTVDNSPLHF
cdr3_nt: TGTGCCAGCAGCTTGTTCACAGTAGATAATTCACCCCTCCACTTT

clone_size: .
d_call: .
j_call: TRBJ2-7
v_call: TRBV3-1/TRBV3-2
cdr3_aa: CASSQEGRGLFYEQYF
cdr3_nt: TGTGCCAGCAGCCAAGAGGGCAGGGGACTTTTCTACGAGCAGTACTTC

clone_size: .
d_call: .
j_call: TRBJ2-7
v_call: TRBV4-3
cdr3_aa: CASSQEAGPLYEQYF
cdr3_nt: TGCGCCAGCAGCCAAGAGGCGGGTCCACTCTACGAGCAGTACTTC

clone_size: once
d_call: .
j_call: TRBJ1-1
v_call: TRBV3-1/TRBV3-2
cdr3_aa: CASSQDTRREAFF
cdr3_nt: TGTGCCAGCAGCCAAGATACTAGGAGGGAAGCTTTCTTT

clone_size: once
d_call: .
j_call: TRBJ1-6
v_call: TRBV5-6
cdr3_aa: CASSSGRGSPLHF
cdr3_nt: TGTGCCAGCAGCTCAGGGCGAGGTTCACCCCTCCACTTT

clone_size: .
d_call: .
j_call: TRBJ2-2
v_call: TRBV12-3/TRBV12-4
cdr3_aa: CASSFRSTGELFF
cdr3_nt: TGTGCCAGCAGTTTCAGAAGCACCGGGGAGCTGTTTTTT

clone_size: .
d_call: .
j_call: TRBJ1-6
v_call: TRBV7-3
cdr3_aa: CASSLQAVDSPLHF
cdr3_nt: TGTGCCAGCAGCTTACAGGCAGTTGATTCACCCCTCCACTTT

clone_size: .
d_call: TRBD1
j_call: TRBJ1-5
v_call: TRBV27
cdr3_aa: CASSLRQGSNQPQHF
cdr3_nt: TGTGCCAGCAGTTTAAGACAGGGCAGTAATCAGCCCCAGCATTTT